This T cell receptor beta chain was profiled in a study of blood T cell repertoires in COVID-19. Study-level background: Sites in the United States, Italy and Spain provided acute and convalescent COVID-19 samples. In each case, the material was cDNA or gDNA derived from T cells, B-cell-depleted T cells, or PBMCs.

Trimming left V 0 bases short and J 9 bases short, with 13 bases between. CDR3 length: 14 amino acids. CDR1 and CDR2 (germline): SGHKS, YYEKEE (reference sequence). In the source study's methods: Counts of nucleated cells, estimated from reference gene primer amplification, were obtained. The method was immunoSEQ multiplex PCR; TCRdb's version includes in-frame clones alone and lacks a portion of them. For V, J and clone size, that table is used; D and trimming come from the DNA. The data contain 80,000 to 90,000 clones, about 85% of them singletons. Enrolment of Seattle patients took place during active infection, and they were followed longitudinally.

This chain connects TRBV5-5 to TRBJ2-1, with D tentatively TRBD2 (7 bases). The sample comprised peripheral blood. The sequence came from a woman older than 75 with COVID-19, enrolled during active disease. The CDR3 spells CASSLVGGGAEQFF. DNA for the CDR3: TGTGCCAGCAGCTTGGTTGGAGGGGGGGCTGAGCAGTTCTTC.